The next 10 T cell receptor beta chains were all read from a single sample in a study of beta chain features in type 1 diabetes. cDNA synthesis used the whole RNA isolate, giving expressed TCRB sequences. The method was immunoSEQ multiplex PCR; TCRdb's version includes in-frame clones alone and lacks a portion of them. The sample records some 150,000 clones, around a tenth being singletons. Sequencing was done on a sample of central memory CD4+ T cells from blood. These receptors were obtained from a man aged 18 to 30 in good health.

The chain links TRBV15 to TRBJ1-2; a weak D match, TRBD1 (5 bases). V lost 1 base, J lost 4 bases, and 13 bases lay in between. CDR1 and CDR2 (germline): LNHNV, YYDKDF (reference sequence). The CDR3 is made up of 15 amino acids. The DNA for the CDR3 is TGTGCCACCAGCAGAGGAGGGACTTTGTCCTATGGCTACACCTTC. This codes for CATSRGGTLSYGYTF.

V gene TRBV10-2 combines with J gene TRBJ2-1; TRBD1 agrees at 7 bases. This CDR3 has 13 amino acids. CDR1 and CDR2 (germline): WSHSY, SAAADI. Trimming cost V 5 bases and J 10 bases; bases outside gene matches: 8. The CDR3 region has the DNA TGCGCCAGCAGTACGGGACAGCGCCAAGAGCAGTTCTTC. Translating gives CASSTGQRQEQFF.

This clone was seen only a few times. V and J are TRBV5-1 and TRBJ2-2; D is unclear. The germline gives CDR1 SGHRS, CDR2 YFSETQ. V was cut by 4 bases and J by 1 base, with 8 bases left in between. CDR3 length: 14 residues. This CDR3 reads CASSPPGNTGELFF. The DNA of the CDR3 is TGCGCCAGCAGCCCCCCGGGGAACACCGGGGAGCTGTTTTTT.

This CDR3 reads CASSLANLAGAVEQFF. DNA for the CDR3: TGTGCCAGCAGCTTAGCGAACCTAGCGGGGGCAGTTGAGCAGTTCTTC. The gene calls are TRBV7-9 and TRBJ2-1; the match to TRBD2 covers 10 bases. The CDR3 has 16 amino acids. The junction had 8 bases not matched to a gene; V was cut back by 0 bases and J by 9 bases. The germline V gene encodes CDR1 SEHNR and CDR2 FQNEAQ (reference sequence).

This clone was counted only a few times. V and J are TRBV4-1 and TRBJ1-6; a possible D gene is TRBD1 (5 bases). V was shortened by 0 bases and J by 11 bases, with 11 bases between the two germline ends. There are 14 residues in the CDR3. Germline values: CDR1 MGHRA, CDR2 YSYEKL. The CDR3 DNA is TGCGCCAGCAGCCAAGAGGGCGGGGGGGCACCCCTCCACTTT. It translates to CASSQEGGGAPLHF.

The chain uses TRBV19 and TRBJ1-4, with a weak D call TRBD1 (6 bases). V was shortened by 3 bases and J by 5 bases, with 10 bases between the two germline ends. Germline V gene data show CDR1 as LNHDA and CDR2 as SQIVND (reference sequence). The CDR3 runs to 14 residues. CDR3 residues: CASSISQGNEKLFF. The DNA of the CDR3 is TGTGCCAGTAGTATTTCTCAGGGGAATGAAAAACTGTTTTTT.

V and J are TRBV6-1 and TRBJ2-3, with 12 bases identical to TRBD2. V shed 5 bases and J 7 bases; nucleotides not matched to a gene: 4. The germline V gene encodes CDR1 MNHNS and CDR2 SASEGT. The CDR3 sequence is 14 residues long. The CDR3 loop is CASSSSGGANTQYF. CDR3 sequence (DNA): TGTGCCAGCAGTTCTAGCGGGGGGGCAAATACGCAGTATTTT.

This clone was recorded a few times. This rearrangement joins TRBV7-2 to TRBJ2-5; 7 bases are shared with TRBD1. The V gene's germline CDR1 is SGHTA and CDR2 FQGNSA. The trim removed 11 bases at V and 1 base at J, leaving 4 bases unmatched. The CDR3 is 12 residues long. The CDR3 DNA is TGTGCCTCTCGGGACAGCCAAGAGACCCAGTACTTC. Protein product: CASRDSQETQYF. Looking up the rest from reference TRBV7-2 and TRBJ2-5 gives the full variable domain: GAGVSQSPSNKVTEKGKDVELRCDPISGHTALYWYRQSLGQGLEFLIYFQGNSAPDKSGLPSDRFSAERTGGSVSTLTIQRTQQEDSAVYLCASRDSQETQYFGPGTRLLVL.

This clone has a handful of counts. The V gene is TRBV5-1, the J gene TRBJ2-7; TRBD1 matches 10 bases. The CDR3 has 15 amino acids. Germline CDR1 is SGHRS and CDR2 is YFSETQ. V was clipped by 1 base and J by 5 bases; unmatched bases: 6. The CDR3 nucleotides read TGCGCCAGCAGCTTGACCGGGACAGGGGTCGACGAGCAGTACTTC. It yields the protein CASSLTGTGVDEQYF.

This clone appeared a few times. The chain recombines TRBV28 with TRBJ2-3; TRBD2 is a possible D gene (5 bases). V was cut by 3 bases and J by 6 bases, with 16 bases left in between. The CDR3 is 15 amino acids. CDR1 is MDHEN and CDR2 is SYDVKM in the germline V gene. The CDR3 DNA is TGTGCCAGCAGTTTTTCGGGCGGAGGAACCGATACGCAGTATTTT. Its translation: CASSFSGGGTDTQYF. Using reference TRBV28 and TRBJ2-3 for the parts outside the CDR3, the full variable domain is DVKVTQSSRYLVKRTGEKVFLECVQDMDHENMFWYRQDPGLGLRLIYFSYDVKMKEKGDIPEGYSVSREKKERFSLILESASTNQTSMYLCASSFSGGGTDTQYFGPGTRLTVL.